These T cell receptor beta chains were read from a single sample in a study of blood T cell repertoires in COVID-19. Clones were sequenced by immunoSEQ multiplex PCR, and TCRdb holds only the in-frame ones, with some missing. In the table there are roughly 81,000 clones, more than 75% of which are singletons. The sample taken for sequencing was peripheral blood. The receptors come from a man aged 40-50 years with acute or convalescent COVID-19. Both conserved end residues are part of each CDR3. The D gene is left open where the match is weak. Expanded clones get a size class; other rows say once, few or many, or leave the size out.

v_gene	abundance	j_gene	d_gene	CDR3nt	CDR3aa
TRBV19	.	TRBJ1-2	TRBD1	TGTGCCAGTACCCGGGACAGGGAGGGGGGCTACACCTTC	CASTRDREGGYTF
TRBV6-5	once	TRBJ1-4	.	TGTGCCAGCAGTTCCCGCGGTGCCTCTAATGAAAAACTGTTTTTT	CASSSRGASNEKLFF
TRBV9	.	TRBJ1-2	TRBD1	TGTGCCAGCAGCGGCCAAGGGACAGGAACCCTGAGGGGATATGGCTACACCTTC	CASSGQGTGTLRGYGYTF
TRBV19	.	TRBJ1-5	.	TGTGCCAGTAGTATCAGGGGTCAGCCCCAGCATTTT	CASSIRGQPQHF
TRBV3-1/TRBV3-2	.	TRBJ1-2	.	TGTGCCAGCAGCCTTCCCGGCAGGGTCTATGGCTACACCTTC	CASSLPGRVYGYTF
TRBV7-8	.	TRBJ1-1	.	TGTGCCAGCAGCTTATTCGGGAACACTGAAGCTTTCTTT	CASSLFGNTEAFF
TRBV5-1	.	TRBJ1-4	.	TGCGCCAGCAGCAGAACAGGGTCAGCTGAAAAACTGTTTTTT	CASSRTGSAEKLFF
TRBV27	.	TRBJ1-6	TRBD1	TGTGCCAGCAGTCAGGGACAGGGGAAAAATAATTCACCCCTCCACTTT	CASSQGQGKNNSPLHF
TRBV5-6	.	TRBJ2-1	TRBD1	TGTGCCAGCAGCTTGGGGGACAGGGGGTTCAATGAGCAGTTCTTC	CASSLGDRGFNEQFF
TRBV5-1	.	TRBJ1-1	TRBD1	TGCGCCAGCAGCTTGGTAGGTGCGGACAGGGGGCTTTCTGAAGCTTTCTTT	CASSLVGADRGLSEAFF
TRBV19	.	TRBJ1-2	.	TGTGCCAGTAGTATAGCAGGAATTAACTATGGCTACACCTTC	CASSIAGINYGYTF
TRBV27	.	TRBJ1-5	TRBD1	TGTGCCAGGGGGGACAGCTTGGAGGGGCCCCAGCATTTT	CARGDSLEGPQHF
TRBV10-3	.	TRBJ2-7	TRBD2	TGTGCCATCAGGGGGACTAGCGGAACGGGTGAGCAGTACTTC	CAIRGTSGTGEQYF
TRBV12-5	.	TRBJ1-1	TRBD1	TGTGCTAGTGGTTGGACCACCGACAGGGGTGGAACTGAAGCTTTCTTT	CASGWTTDRGGTEAFF
TRBV19	.	TRBJ2-1	.	TGTGCCAGTAGTATTCCCTTGCCTGCTATTGGTGAGCAGTTCTTC	CASSIPLPAIGEQFF
TRBV7-9	.	TRBJ1-2	.	TGTGCCAGCAGCTCGACAGAACCTAACTATGGCTACACCTTC	CASSSTEPNYGYTF
TRBV18	.	TRBJ2-7	TRBD2	TGTGCCAGCTCACCACCGGTAGCGGGGGGGGCCTACGAGCAGTACTTC	CASSPPVAGGAYEQYF
TRBV4-1	.	TRBJ2-7	TRBD2	TGCGCCAGCAGCCTCCGGTGGGGGACTAGCGGGACCTACTACGAGCAGTACTTC	CASSLRWGTSGTYYEQYF
TRBV5-4	.	TRBJ1-1	TRBD1	TGTGCCAGCAGCTCCCGACAGGGAGAAGCTTTCTTT	CASSSRQGEAFF
TRBV9	.	TRBJ2-3	.	TGTGCCAGCAGCGGAAGGACAGATAGCACAGATACGCAGTATTTT	CASSGRTDSTDTQYF
TRBV30	.	TRBJ1-3	.	TGTGCCTCGCGCGGGAGCTCTGGAAACACCATATATTTT	CASRGSSGNTIYF
TRBV5-1	few	TRBJ1-2	TRBD1	TGCGCCAGCAGCTTGGCCGGGACAGGGACCCATGGCTACACCTTC	CASSLAGTGTHGYTF
TRBV6-5	.	TRBJ2-1	.	TGTGCCAGCCTAAGCAGTAGAGGGCTCAATGAGCAGTTCTTC	CASLSSRGLNEQFF
TRBV5-4	.	TRBJ2-3	.	TGTGCCAGCAGCTTGGGAGTAGCGGAGACAGATACGCAGTATTTT	CASSLGVAETDTQYF
TRBV11-1	few	TRBJ1-6	.	TGTGCCAGCAGCCCGCAAGCTAATTCACCCCTCCACTTT	CASSPQANSPLHF
TRBV10-2	once	TRBJ2-3	.	TGCGCCAGCAGAGACTCGCGGCGGGGCCTTACAGATACGCAGTATTTT	CASRDSRRGLTDTQYF
TRBV10-3	once	TRBJ2-7	TRBD1	TGTGCCATTGGACAGGGGGGATCCTACGAGCAGTACTTC	CAIGQGGSYEQYF
TRBV20-1	.	TRBJ1-1	.	TGCAGTGCTAGTCCCCAGGTGAACACTGAAGCTTTCTTT	CSASPQVNTEAFF
TRBV5-1	.	TRBJ1-5	TRBD1	TGCGCCAGCAAGGGCGGGACAGGGGGCCTCGAGGCCCAGCATTTT	CASKGGTGGLEAQHF
TRBV5-1	.	TRBJ2-7	TRBD1	TGCGCCAGCAGCTTTCCGGGACAGGCCTACGAGCAGTACTTC	CASSFPGQAYEQYF
TRBV12-3/TRBV12-4	once	TRBJ2-7	.	TGTGCCAGCAAACCGGGACATAACAACGAGCAGTACTTC	CASKPGHNNEQYF
TRBV19	.	TRBJ1-2	TRBD1	TGTGCCAGTAGTATCGGGCAGGGGGATGGCTACACCTTC	CASSIGQGDGYTF
TRBV29-1	once	TRBJ1-3	TRBD1	TGCAGCATGGGACAGGGGCCCCTAAGGCTTGGAAACACCATATATTTT	CSMGQGPLRLGNTIYF
TRBV5-1	.	TRBJ2-5	TRBD2	TGCGCCAGCAGCCAGGGACTAGCGGGAGGATCAGAGACCCAGTACTTC	CASSQGLAGGSETQYF
TRBV3-1/TRBV3-2	.	TRBJ2-7	.	TGTGCCAGCAGCCAAGGGGGAGGGACAGGAACCTACGAGCAGTACTTC	CASSQGGGTGTYEQYF
TRBV12-3/TRBV12-4	.	TRBJ1-1	.	TGTGCCAGCAGACAATCCACGACAGGCTTAGCTTTCTTT	CASRQSTTGLAFF
TRBV23-1	few	TRBJ2-7	.	TGCGCCAGCAGTACTATCAGGGAATCCCCCTACGAGCAGTACTTC	CASSTIRESPYEQYF
TRBV18	.	TRBJ1-1	.	TGTGCCAGCTCACAAACGAGAGATGTGTGGACTGAAGCTTTCTTT	CASSQTRDVWTEAFF
TRBV5-4	.	TRBJ2-1	.	TGTGCCAGCGGGCACAATGAGCAGTTCTTC	CASGHNEQFF
TRBV9	.	TRBJ1-6	.	TGTGCCAGCAGCGTAGCTCAGGGGATGAACTTTCGGAATTCACCCCTCCACTTT	CASSVAQGMNFRNSPLHF
TRBV11-3	once	TRBJ2-1	TRBD2	TGTGCCAGCAGCTTAACGGCGGGAGGGCCGAATGAGCAGTTCTTC	CASSLTAGGPNEQFF
TRBV11-2	.	TRBJ2-1	.	TGTGCCAGCACCCCTAGATTAGGCAATGAGCAGTTCTTC	CASTPRLGNEQFF